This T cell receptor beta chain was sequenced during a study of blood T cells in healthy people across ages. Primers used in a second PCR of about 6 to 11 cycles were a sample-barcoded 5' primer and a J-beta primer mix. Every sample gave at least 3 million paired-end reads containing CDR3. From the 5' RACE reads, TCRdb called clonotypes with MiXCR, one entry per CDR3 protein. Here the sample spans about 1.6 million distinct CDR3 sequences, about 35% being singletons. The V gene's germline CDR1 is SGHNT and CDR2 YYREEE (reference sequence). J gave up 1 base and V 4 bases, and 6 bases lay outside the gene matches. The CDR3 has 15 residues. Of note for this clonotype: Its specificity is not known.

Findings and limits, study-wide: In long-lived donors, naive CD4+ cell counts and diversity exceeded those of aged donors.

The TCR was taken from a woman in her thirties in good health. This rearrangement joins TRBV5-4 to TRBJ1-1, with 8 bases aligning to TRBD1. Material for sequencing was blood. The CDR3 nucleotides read TGTGCCAGCAGCATAACCGGACAGGGGAACACTGAAGCTTTCTTT. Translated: CASSITGQGNTEAFF. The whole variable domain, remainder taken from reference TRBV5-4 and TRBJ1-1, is ETGVTQSPTHLIKTRGQQVTLRCSSQSGHNTVSWYQQALGQGPQFIFQYYREEENGRGNFPPRFSGLQFPNYSSELNVNALELDDSALYLCASSITGQGNTEAFFGQGTRLTVV.